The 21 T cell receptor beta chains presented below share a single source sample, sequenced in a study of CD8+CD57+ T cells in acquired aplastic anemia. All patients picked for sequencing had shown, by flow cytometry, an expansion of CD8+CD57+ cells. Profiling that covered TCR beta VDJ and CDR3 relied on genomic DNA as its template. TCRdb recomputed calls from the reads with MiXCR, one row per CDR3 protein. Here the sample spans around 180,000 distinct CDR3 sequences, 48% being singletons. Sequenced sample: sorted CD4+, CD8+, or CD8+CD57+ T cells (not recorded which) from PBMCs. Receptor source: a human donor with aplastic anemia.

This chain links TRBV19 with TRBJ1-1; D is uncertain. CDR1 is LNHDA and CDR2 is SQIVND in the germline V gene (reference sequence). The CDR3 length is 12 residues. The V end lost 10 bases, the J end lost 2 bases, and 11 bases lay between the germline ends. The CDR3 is CATTWGNTEAFF. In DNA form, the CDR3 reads TGTGCCACCACGTGGGGTAACACTGAAGCTTTCTTT.

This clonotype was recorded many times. CDR3 DNA sequence: TGTGCCAGCAGCGGAGGGACCGTTTCCTACGAGCAGTACTTC. It codes for CASSGGTVSYEQYF. The chain employs TRBV11-2 and TRBJ2-7; the D gene is possibly TRBD2 (6 bases). Trimming cost V 5 bases and J 1 base, with 12 bases left between them. The CDR3 runs 14 residues. Looked up from germline, CDR1 is SGHAT and CDR2 is FQNNGV.

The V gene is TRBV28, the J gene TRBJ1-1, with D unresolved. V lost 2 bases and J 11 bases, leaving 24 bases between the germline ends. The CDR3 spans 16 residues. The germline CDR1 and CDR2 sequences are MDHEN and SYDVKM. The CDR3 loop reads CASSLKEGGREATAFF. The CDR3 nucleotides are TGTGCCAGCAGTTTAAAAGAGGGCGGCCGAGAAGCGACGGCTTTCTTT.

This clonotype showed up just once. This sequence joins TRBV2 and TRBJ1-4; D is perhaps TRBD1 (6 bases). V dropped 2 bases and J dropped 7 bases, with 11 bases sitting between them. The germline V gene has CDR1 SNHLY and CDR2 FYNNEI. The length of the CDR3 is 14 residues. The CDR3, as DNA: TGTGCCAGCAGTGAAACTCTGACAGGTGAAAAACTGTTTTTT. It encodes CASSETLTGEKLFF.

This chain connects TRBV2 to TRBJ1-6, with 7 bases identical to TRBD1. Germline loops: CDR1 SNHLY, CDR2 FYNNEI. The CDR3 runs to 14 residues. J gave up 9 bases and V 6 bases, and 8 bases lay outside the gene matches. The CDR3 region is CASRVEGASSPLHF. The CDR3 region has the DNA TGTGCCAGCAGGGTTGAGGGGGCGAGTTCACCCCTCCACTTT.

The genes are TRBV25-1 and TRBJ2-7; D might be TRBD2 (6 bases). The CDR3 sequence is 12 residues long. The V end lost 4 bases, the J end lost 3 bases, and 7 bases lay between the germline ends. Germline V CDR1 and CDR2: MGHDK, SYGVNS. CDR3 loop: CASSGDFYEQYF. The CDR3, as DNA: TGTGCCAGCAGTGGGGACTTCTACGAGCAGTACTTC.

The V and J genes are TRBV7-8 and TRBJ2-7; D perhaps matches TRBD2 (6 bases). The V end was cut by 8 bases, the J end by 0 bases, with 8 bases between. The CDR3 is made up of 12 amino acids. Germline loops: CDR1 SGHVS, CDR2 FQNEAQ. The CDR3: CASGDFSYEQYF. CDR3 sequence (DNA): TGTGCCAGCGGGGACTTCTCCTACGAGCAGTACTTC.

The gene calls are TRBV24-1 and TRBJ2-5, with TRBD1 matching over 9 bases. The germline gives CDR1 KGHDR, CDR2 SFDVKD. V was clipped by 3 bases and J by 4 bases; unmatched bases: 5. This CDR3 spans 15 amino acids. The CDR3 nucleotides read TGTGCCACCAGTGATGGGACAGGGACTTTAGAGACCCAGTACTTC. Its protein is CATSDGTGTLETQYF.

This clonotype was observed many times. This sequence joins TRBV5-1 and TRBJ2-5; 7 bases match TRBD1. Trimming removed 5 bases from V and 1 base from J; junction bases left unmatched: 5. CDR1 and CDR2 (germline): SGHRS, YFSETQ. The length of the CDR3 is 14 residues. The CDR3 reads CASSQGQRQETQYF. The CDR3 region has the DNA TGCGCCAGCAGTCAGGGACAGCGCCAAGAGACCCAGTACTTC.

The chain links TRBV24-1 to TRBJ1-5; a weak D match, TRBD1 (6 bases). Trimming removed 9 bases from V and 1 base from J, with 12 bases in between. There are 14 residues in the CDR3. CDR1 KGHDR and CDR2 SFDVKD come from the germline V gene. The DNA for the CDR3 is TGTGCCACCTCCGGGGGCACAAGCAATCAGCCCCAGCATTTT. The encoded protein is CATSGGTSNQPQHF.

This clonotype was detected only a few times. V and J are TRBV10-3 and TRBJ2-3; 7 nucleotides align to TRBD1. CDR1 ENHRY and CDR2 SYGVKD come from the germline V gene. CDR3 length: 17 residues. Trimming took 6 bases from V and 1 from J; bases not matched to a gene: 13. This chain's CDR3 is CAIRPGQQGWGTDTQYF. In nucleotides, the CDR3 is TGTGCCATCAGACCGGGACAGCAGGGATGGGGCACAGATACGCAGTATTTT.

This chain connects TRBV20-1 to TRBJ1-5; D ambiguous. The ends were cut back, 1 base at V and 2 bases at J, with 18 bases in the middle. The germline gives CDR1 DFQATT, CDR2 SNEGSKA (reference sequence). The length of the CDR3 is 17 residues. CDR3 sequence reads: CSARGRLWAHRNQPQHF. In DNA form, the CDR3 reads TGCAGTGCTAGAGGGCGATTGTGGGCCCATCGCAATCAGCCCCAGCATTTT.

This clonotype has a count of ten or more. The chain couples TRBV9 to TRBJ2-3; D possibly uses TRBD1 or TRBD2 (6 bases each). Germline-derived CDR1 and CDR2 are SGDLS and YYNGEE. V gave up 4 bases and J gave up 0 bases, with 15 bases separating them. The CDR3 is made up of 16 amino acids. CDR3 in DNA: TGTGCCAGCAGCTCCCGAGAGGGGGGCAGCACAGATACGCAGTATTTT. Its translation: CASSSREGGSTDTQYF.

DNA of the CDR3: TGTGCCAGTAGTCCGGGACAGCTGAATCAGCCCCAGCATTTT. Amino acid sequence: CASSPGQLNQPQHF. The rearrangement links TRBV19 to TRBJ1-5, with TRBD1 identical over 7 bases. The CDR3 is 14 amino acids. CDR1 and CDR2 from the germline V gene are LNHDA and SQIVND (reference sequence). V dropped 5 bases and J dropped 4; count of bases not matched to a gene: 5.

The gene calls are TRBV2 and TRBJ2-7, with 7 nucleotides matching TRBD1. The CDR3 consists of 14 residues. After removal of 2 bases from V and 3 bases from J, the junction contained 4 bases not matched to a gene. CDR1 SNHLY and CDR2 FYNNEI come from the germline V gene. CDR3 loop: CASSELGTDYEQYF. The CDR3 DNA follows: TGTGCCAGCAGTGAATTAGGGACAGACTACGAGCAGTACTTC.

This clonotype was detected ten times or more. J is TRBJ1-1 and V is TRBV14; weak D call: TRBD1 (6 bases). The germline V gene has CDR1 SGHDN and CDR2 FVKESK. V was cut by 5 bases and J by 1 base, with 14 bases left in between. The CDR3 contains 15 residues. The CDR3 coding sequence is TGTGCCAGCAGCAAATACAGGGTCGAGAACACTGAAGCTTTCTTT. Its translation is CASSKYRVENTEAFF.

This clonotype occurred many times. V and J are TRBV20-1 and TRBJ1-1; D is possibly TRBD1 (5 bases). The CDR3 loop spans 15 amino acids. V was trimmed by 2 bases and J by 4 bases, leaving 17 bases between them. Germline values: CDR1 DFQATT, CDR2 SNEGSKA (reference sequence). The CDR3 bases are TGCAGTGCTAGACCGCTCGGGGGGGGTGGCACTGAAGCTTTCTTT. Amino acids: CSARPLGGGGTEAFF.

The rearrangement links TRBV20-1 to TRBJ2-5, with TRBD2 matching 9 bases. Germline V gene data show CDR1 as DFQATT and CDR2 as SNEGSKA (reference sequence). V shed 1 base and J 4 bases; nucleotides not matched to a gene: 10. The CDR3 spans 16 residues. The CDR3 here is CSARVSGGIRAETQYF. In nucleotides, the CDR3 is TGCAGTGCTAGAGTGAGCGGGGGGATCCGTGCAGAGACCCAGTACTTC.

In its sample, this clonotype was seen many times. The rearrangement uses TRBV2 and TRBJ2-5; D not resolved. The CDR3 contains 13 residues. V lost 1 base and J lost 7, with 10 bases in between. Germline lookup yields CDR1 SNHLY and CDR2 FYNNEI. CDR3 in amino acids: CASSEGGFGTQYF. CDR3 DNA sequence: TGTGCCAGCAGTGAAGGGGGATTCGGGACCCAGTACTTC.

For the CDR3, the DNA is TGTGCCAGCAGCGAGACAGGGGACGAGCAGTACTTC. It encodes CASSETGDEQYF. The rearrangement joins TRBV7-9 to TRBJ2-7; 8 bases match TRBD1. After removal of 5 bases from V and 5 bases from J, the junction contained 2 bases not matched to a gene. The CDR3 length is 12 residues. Germline V gives CDR1 SEHNR, CDR2 FQNEAQ (reference sequence).

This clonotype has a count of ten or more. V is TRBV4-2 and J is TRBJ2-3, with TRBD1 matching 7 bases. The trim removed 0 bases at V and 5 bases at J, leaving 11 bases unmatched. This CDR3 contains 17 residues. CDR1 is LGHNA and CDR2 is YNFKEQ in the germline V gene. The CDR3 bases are TGTGCCAGCAGCCAAGAGCGACAGGGCCTCGGTCAAGATACGCAGTATTTT. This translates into CASSQERQGLGQDTQYF.